One and the same sample provided the 6 T cell receptor beta chains below, sequenced in a study of T-cell memory formation after mild COVID-19 (dated by TCRdb to the early 2020s). The receptor library was made with 5' RACE. Instrument used: Illumina NovaSeq 6000. The public reads were reanalyzed by TCRdb: fastp trimming at Q25, MiXCR alignment, in-frame beta chains only. Rows matching on CDR3 protein sequence are summarized as one entry with the most common DNA and genes. The sample has more than 250,000 distinct CDR3 sequences on record, over 15% of them singletons. Jointly, the top ten make up about 21% of the sample. Material for sequencing was PBMCs or a T cell subset sorted from them (not recorded which). The origin of the receptors is a man younger than 30 who had mild COVID-19 (a few samples of this study predate the infection). The sample titles of this study are shuffled in the database, so cell type and time point are left out; the donor was told from shared clones.

This clonotype was seen at least ten times. This rearrangement joins TRBV5-1 to TRBJ2-7, with D perhaps matching TRBD1 (5 bases). Trimming removed 4 bases at V and 3 bases at J, with 14 bases between. The CDR3 is 14 residues long. The V gene's germline CDR1 is SGHRS and CDR2 YFSETQ. The CDR3 DNA reads TGCGCCAGCAGCCTGGGTAGGGGAAACTACGAGCAGTACTTC. Translation gives CASSLGRGNYEQYF.

This clonotype was seen a handful of times. CDR3 residues: CATSDRGWDTQYF. DNA of the CDR3: TGTGCCACCAGCGACAGGGGGTGGGATACGCAGTATTTT. The chain carries TRBV15 and TRBJ2-3; 9 positions agree with TRBD1. The CDR3 loop spans 13 amino acids. Germline V gene lookup returns CDR1 LNHNV and CDR2 YYDKDF (reference sequence). J was trimmed by 6 bases and V by 5 bases; bases with no gene match: 3. Combining the CDR3 with reference TRBV15 and TRBJ2-3 gives the whole variable domain DAMVIQNPRYQVTQFGKPVTLSCSQTLNHNVMYWYQQKSSQAPKLLFHYYDKDFNNEADTPDNFQSRRPNTSFCFLDIRSPGLGDTAMYLCATSDRGWDTQYFGPGTRLTVL.

This clonotype was seen only a few times. This chain uses TRBV11-2 with TRBJ2-7; a possible D gene is TRBD1 (6 bases). Germline V gives CDR1 SGHAT, CDR2 FQNNGV. Trimming pared 5 bases from V and 0 bases from J, leaving 14 bases between. CDR3 length equals 15 residues. CDR3: CASSVRRGFSYEQYF. The CDR3 DNA is TGTGCCAGCAGCGTTCGTAGGGGGTTCTCCTACGAGCAGTACTTC.

This clonotype was seen more than once but under ten times. The rearrangement uses TRBV7-9 and TRBJ1-4, with 8 bases lining up with TRBD1. V lost 4 bases and J lost 7; bases outside the gene matches: 5. The CDR3 runs 14 residues. In germline, CDR1 is SEHNR, CDR2 FQNEAQ (reference sequence). The CDR3 loop is CASSYGQGLEKLFF. CDR3 sequence (DNA): TGTGCCAGCAGCTACGGACAGGGCCTTGAAAAACTGTTTTTT.

A few counts support this clonotype. The V call is TRBV7-6, the J call TRBJ2-7; a weak D match, TRBD2 (6 bases). Trimming took 2 bases from V and 2 from J, leaving 13 bases between them. The CDR3 totals 15 residues. Per the germline V gene, CDR1 is SGHVS and CDR2 is FNYEAQ. The CDR3 reads CASSLKSGPPYEQYF. In DNA form, the CDR3 reads TGTGCCAGCAGCTTAAAAAGCGGGCCTCCCTACGAGCAGTACTTC.

The J gene is TRBJ2-7, the V gene TRBV7-8; D is unclear. CDR1 is SGHVS and CDR2 is FQNEAQ in the germline V gene. There are 13 residues in the CDR3. V was shortened by 5 bases and J by 4 bases, with 12 bases between the two germline ends. This chain's CDR3 is CASSPRVDYEQYV. CDR3 DNA sequence: TGTGCCAGCAGCCCACGGGTCGATTACGAGCAGTACGTC.